These 14 T cell receptor beta chains share one sample of origin, sequenced in a study of neoadjuvant nivolumab and ipilimumab in lung cancer (dated by TCRdb to 2020 to 2022). This specimen's time point label, per the study, means: at surgical resection after neoadjuvant nivolumab +/- ipilimumab. Library method: the immunoSEQ multiplex PCR assay. Drawn from immuneACCESS, this table holds only the in-frame rearrangements with V and J called that TCRdb kept. Clones are partly lost; checked studies trace under half to an unresolved V gene and leave the rest unexplained. The sample records 8,000 to 10,000 clones, roughly 80% of which are singletons. The top ten clonotypes cover 3.2% of the sample. The input for sequencing was tumor tissue, taken after neoadjuvant nivolumab, alone or with ipilimumab, at or shortly before surgery. The receptors were gathered from an adult with non-small cell lung cancer.

This clone was recorded once. The chain employs TRBV18 and TRBJ2-7, with D tentatively TRBD1 or TRBD2 (5 bases each). This CDR3 has 15 amino acids. CDR1 and CDR2 (germline): KGHSH, LQKENI. Trimming stripped 5 bases from V and 0 bases from J, with 14 bases between. The CDR3 bases are TGTGCCAGCTCATCCGGGACGTACAGCTCCTACGAGCAGTACTTC. Protein product: CASSSGTYSSYEQYF.

V usage is TRBV7-9 and J usage is TRBJ2-7; 7 nucleotides align to TRBD2. V dropped 10 bases and J dropped 1; count of bases not matched to a gene: 4. The CDR3 has 12 amino acids. CDR1 is SEHNR, CDR2 FQNEAQ, per germline (reference sequence). CDR3 in amino acids: CATGRESYEQYF. CDR3 nucleotides: TGTGCCACCGGGCGGGAGTCCTACGAGCAGTACTTC.

For the CDR3, the DNA is TGTGCCAGCAGTCTCGGGGGAAACATTCAGTACTTC. Translated: CASSLGGNIQYF. The chain couples TRBV28 to TRBJ2-4; maybe TRBD2 (6 bases). This CDR3 has 12 amino acids. Germline values: CDR1 MDHEN, CDR2 SYDVKM. V was shortened by 5 bases and J by 6 bases, with 8 bases between the two germline ends.

The CDR3 DNA is TGTGCCAGTAGTATGATTGGCGGGGTCTCCTACGAGCAGTACTTC. Translation gives CASSMIGGVSYEQYF. The chain carries TRBV19 and TRBJ2-7, with D perhaps TRBD2 (6 bases). Trimming cost V 3 bases and J 0 bases, with 12 bases left between them. The germline CDR1 and CDR2 sequences are LNHDA and SQIVND (reference sequence). The CDR3 is 15 amino acids.

V gene TRBV7-9 combines with J gene TRBJ2-3; unclear D gene. The germline CDR1 and CDR2 sequences are SEHNR and FQNEAQ (reference sequence). The V end lost 1 base, the J end lost 1 base, and 9 bases lay between the germline ends. The CDR3 loop spans 15 amino acids. The CDR3, as DNA: TGTGCCAGCAGCTTAGGGAACACCGGCACAGATACGCAGTATTTT. This sequence encodes CASSLGNTGTDTQYF.

The chain employs TRBV5-1 and TRBJ2-7, with 7 bases fitting TRBD2. This CDR3 comprises 15 residues. CDR1 SGHRS and CDR2 YFSETQ come from the germline V gene. The V and J ends lost 4 bases and 2 bases, in that order; junction bases with no gene match: 9. The DNA of the CDR3 is TGCGCCAGCAGCCAAAATGGGAGGGGCCCCTACGAGCAGTACTTC. The encoded protein is CASSQNGRGPYEQYF.

The gene calls are TRBV4-3 and TRBJ1-1; D is unclear. Trimming cost V 4 bases and J 1 base, with 10 bases left between them. This CDR3 is built from 14 residues. The germline CDR1 and CDR2 sequences are LGHNA and YSLEER. The CDR3 protein is CASSPNSENTEAFF. The CDR3 DNA is TGCGCCAGCAGCCCTAACTCAGAGAACACTGAAGCTTTCTTT.

This clone was seen a few times. The chain combines TRBV6-5 with TRBJ2-7; tentative D call: TRBD1 (7 bases). CDR1 is MNHEY, CDR2 SVGAGI, per germline. CDR3 length: 15 amino acids. V shed 7 bases and J shed 4 bases, with 20 bases lying between them. The CDR3 nucleotides are TGTGCCAGCACCACACGGGACAGCGGGTTGTACGAGCAGTACTTC. This translates into CASTTRDSGLYEQYF.

The chain recombines TRBV6-4 with TRBJ2-2, with D hard to call. The CDR3 runs 13 residues. The V end lost 0 bases, the J end lost 3 bases, and 2 bases lay between the germline ends. Germline values: CDR1 MRHNA, CDR2 SNTAGT. The chain's CDR3 is CASSDSDTGELFF. CDR3 nucleotides: TGTGCCAGCAGTGACTCGGACACCGGGGAGCTGTTTTTT.

V usage is TRBV11-3 and J usage is TRBJ2-1; D not certain. Germline V gives CDR1 SGHNT, CDR2 YENEEA. This CDR3 has 11 amino acids. Trimming stripped 2 bases from V and 9 bases from J, with 5 bases between. CDR3 coding DNA: TGTGCCAGCAGCTTATGGGGTGAGCAGTTCTTC. Translated, it gives CASSLWGEQFF.

The V gene is TRBV18, the J gene TRBJ2-2, with D perhaps matching TRBD1 (6 bases). Trimming cost V 0 bases and J 7 bases, with 12 bases left between them. The CDR3 sequence is 15 residues long. Looked up from germline, CDR1 is KGHSH and CDR2 is LQKENI. CDR3 amino acids: CASSPPSQGSGELFF. The DNA for the CDR3 is TGTGCCAGCTCACCACCGTCGCAGGGGAGCGGGGAGCTGTTTTTT.

V and J are TRBV19 and TRBJ2-7; D is perhaps TRBD2 (5 bases). CDR1 and CDR2 from the germline V gene are LNHDA and SQIVND (reference sequence). Trimming left V 3 bases short and J 3 bases short, with 9 bases between. This CDR3 contains 13 residues. The DNA for the CDR3 is TGTGCCAGTAGTATTACTAGAGGCTACGAGCAGTACTTC. It specifies CASSITRGYEQYF.

The V call is TRBV25-1, the J call TRBJ2-1; D unclear. This CDR3 spans 15 amino acids. Trimming left V 3 bases short and J 3 bases short, with 12 bases between. Per the germline V gene, CDR1 is MGHDK and CDR2 is SYGVNS. As DNA, the CDR3 is TGTGCCAGCAGTGATATCTCCCTGCGCTACAATGAGCAGTTCTTC. Its protein is CASSDISLRYNEQFF.

The chain has TRBV6-5 and TRBJ2-2; 7 positions match TRBD1. V shed 5 bases and J 5 bases; nucleotides not matched to a gene: 8. The CDR3 consists of 15 residues. CDR1 is MNHEY, CDR2 SVGAGI, per germline. The CDR3 DNA follows: TGTGCCAGCAGTCCACAGGGGTACGGGACCGGGGAGCTGTTTTTT. Encoded protein: CASSPQGYGTGELFF.